This T cell receptor (beta chain) was sequenced for a study of OX40 agonist ivuxolimab in advanced cancers. About the research overall: Ivuxolimab is a fully human IgG2 antibody that activates OX40 (CD134). Ivuxolimab doses were 0.01, 0.1, 0.3, 1.5, 3 or 10 mg/kg every 2 weeks. Patients in dose escalation had liver, melanoma, kidney or head and neck cancers.

A remark on this clone: Its antigen is not known.

This CDR3 has 10 amino acids. Between the trimmed V and J ends, which lost 2 bases and 9 bases, there was a span of 7 bases. The V gene's germline CDR1 is GTSNPN and CDR2 SVGIG (reference sequence). The data were produced by immunoSEQ multiplex PCR, yet TCRdb's version contains in-frame clones alone and is incomplete. The table includes 40,000 to 50,000 clones, approximately 80% detected once. Study-level results: Clones of CD4+ and CD8+ blood T cells grew by week 6 at doses of 0.1 to 3.0 mg/kg.

This material consisted of CD4+ or CD8+ T cells sorted from blood, taken in a trial of the OX40 agonist ivuxolimab. This sequence joins TRBV30 and TRBJ1-2; D is ambiguous. The TCR comes from an adult with an advanced solid tumor such as melanoma, head and neck, liver or kidney cancer. DNA for the CDR3: TGTGCCTGGAGTATGAGGCGCTACACCTTC. Translated: CAWSMRRYTF.